Below are 20 T cell receptor beta chains sequenced from a single sample in a study of blood T cell repertoires in COVID-19. TCRdb keeps only in-frame clones here, not all; method: immunoSEQ multiplex PCR. The data show a few hundred thousand clones, nearly 90% seen once. The specimen was PBMCs or T cells enriched from blood (not recorded which). These TCRs come from a woman in her twenties or thirties who had recovered from COVID-19.

The DNA of the CDR3 is TGTGCCAGCAGCTTATCGAGAGGGTCCCTTACCTACGAGCAGTACTTC. Protein: CASSLSRGSLTYEQYF. The gene calls are TRBV5-4 and TRBJ2-7, with TRBD2 as a possible D gene (5 bases). The CDR3 has 16 amino acids. The germline V gene encodes CDR1 SGHNT and CDR2 YYREEE (reference sequence). V was clipped by 2 bases and J by 2 bases, with 17 bases between them. Based on the CDR3 plus reference TRBV5-4 and TRBJ2-7, the full variable domain is ETGVTQSPTHLIKTRGQQVTLRCSSQSGHNTVSWYQQALGQGPQFIFQYYREEENGRGNFPPRFSGLQFPNYSSELNVNALELDDSALYLCASSLSRGSLTYEQYFGPGTRLTVT.

The chain uses TRBV2 and TRBJ1-2; D not resolved. The CDR3 runs to 15 residues. Trimming pared 6 bases from V and 3 bases from J, leaving 17 bases between. The V gene's germline CDR1 is SNHLY and CDR2 FYNNEI. CDR3 residues: CASSAAGPGDYGYTF. DNA of the CDR3: TGTGCCAGCAGCGCGGCAGGCCCCGGGGACTATGGCTACACCTTC.

The chain joins TRBV7-9 to TRBJ1-1, with TRBD1 as a possible D gene (5 bases). V shed 2 bases and J shed 4 bases, with 14 bases lying between them. The V gene's germline CDR1 is SEHNR and CDR2 FQNEAQ (reference sequence). CDR3 length equals 15 residues. The CDR3 reads CASSLHAGSSTEAFF. CDR3 DNA sequence: TGTGCCAGCAGCTTACATGCAGGGTCGAGCACTGAAGCTTTCTTT. The complete variable domain, with remaining parts taken from reference TRBV7-9 and TRBJ1-1, reads DTGVSQNPRHKITKRGQNVTFRCDPISEHNRLYWYRQTLGQGPEFLTYFQNEAQLEKSRLLSDRFSAERPKGSFSTLEIQRTEQGDSAMYLCASSLHAGSSTEAFFGQGTRLTVV.

J is TRBJ2-1 and V is TRBV19; 9 bases match TRBD2. In germline, CDR1 is LNHDA, CDR2 SQIVND (reference sequence). The CDR3 runs 17 residues. V gave up 1 base and J gave up 7 bases; unmatched junction bases: 11. CDR3 in amino acids: CASSIGSAGGPRNEQFF. In DNA, the CDR3 is TGTGCCAGTAGTATAGGGTCAGCGGGAGGCCCTAGGAATGAGCAGTTCTTC.

The chain uses TRBV28 and TRBJ1-5; D perhaps matches TRBD1 (5 bases). The V and J ends lost 5 bases and 9 bases respectively, with 14 bases between them. This CDR3 has 13 amino acids. Germline CDR1 MDHEN, CDR2 SYDVKM. This chain's CDR3 is CASSPQGPAPQHF. DNA for the CDR3: TGTGCCAGCAGTCCGCAGGGTCCGGCGCCCCAGCATTTT.

The rearrangement links TRBV19 to TRBJ1-1, with D unclear. The CDR3 is 14 residues long. Germline V CDR1 and CDR2: LNHDA, SQIVND (reference sequence). Trimming cost V 0 bases and J 4 bases, with 9 bases left between them. This CDR3 reads CASSIDLEGTEAFF. The CDR3 DNA reads TGTGCCAGTAGTATAGATCTAGAGGGCACTGAAGCTTTCTTT.

The rearrangement uses TRBV7-9 and TRBJ1-1; 7 positions match TRBD1. Losses at the gene ends were 4 bases for V and 11 bases for J; bases not matched to a gene: 13. This CDR3 comprises 14 residues. The germline V gene encodes CDR1 SEHNR and CDR2 FQNEAQ (reference sequence). This CDR3 is CASSYGQASAWAFF. Here the CDR3 DNA reads TGTGCCAGCAGCTATGGACAGGCTTCGGCCTGGGCTTTCTTT.

This sequence joins TRBV28 and TRBJ1-2, with no clear D. The V end was cut by 10 bases, the J end by 1 base, with 10 bases between. The germline gives CDR1 MDHEN, CDR2 SYDVKM. The CDR3 has 12 amino acids. The CDR3 protein is CATGSLNYGYTF. The CDR3 nucleotides read TGTGCCACAGGCAGCCTTAACTATGGCTACACCTTC.

The chain couples TRBV5-8 to TRBJ2-6; 9 bases line up with TRBD2. V lost 3 bases, J lost 0 bases, and 7 bases stayed unmatched. Germline loops: CDR1 SGHTS, CDR2 YDEGEE. This CDR3 is 18 amino acids long. The CDR3 region is CASSSIAGADSGANVLTF. The CDR3 DNA is TGTGCCAGCAGCTCCATAGCGGGGGCCGACTCTGGGGCCAACGTCCTGACTTTC.

The genes are TRBV3-1 (or the pseudogene TRBV3-2) and TRBJ2-5; a possible D gene is TRBD1 (5 bases). The CDR3 is made up of 15 amino acids. V lost 3 bases, J lost 2 bases, and 13 bases lay in between. Germline V gene sequence: CDR1 LGHDT, CDR2 YNNKEL (reference sequence). The CDR3 reads CASSHLQGGQETQYF. In DNA form, the CDR3 reads TGTGCCAGCAGCCACCTTCAGGGCGGTCAAGAGACCCAGTACTTC.

The rearrangement links TRBV18 to TRBJ1-1; weak D call: TRBD1 (5 bases). V was clipped by 4 bases and J by 0 bases, with 15 bases between them. CDR3 size: 16 residues. In germline, CDR1 is KGHSH, CDR2 LQKENI. In DNA, the CDR3 is TGTGCCAGCTCACTTCTGGACACCGGCATGAACACTGAAGCTTTCTTT. The encoded protein is CASSLLDTGMNTEAFF.

J is TRBJ2-3 and V is TRBV5-4; TRBD2 is a possible D gene (5 bases). V was shortened by 0 bases and J by 5 bases, with 13 bases between the two germline ends. CDR3 length: 15 residues. Per the germline V gene, CDR1 is SGHNT and CDR2 is YYREEE (reference sequence). The CDR3 protein is CASSLEARGGDTQYF. In DNA, the CDR3 is TGTGCCAGCAGCTTGGAAGCTAGAGGAGGAGATACGCAGTATTTT.

The gene calls are TRBV13 and TRBJ1-2; D gene unclear. The germline gives CDR1 PRHDT, CDR2 FYEKMQ (reference sequence). The CDR3 is 12 residues long. Between the trimmed V and J ends, which lost 2 bases and 7 bases, there was a span of 8 bases. The CDR3: CASSLTDSGYTF. The CDR3 DNA is TGTGCCAGCAGCTTAACCGACTCTGGCTACACCTTC.

The chain uses TRBV7-2 and TRBJ2-2; 10 bases map to TRBD1. The J segment lost 7 bases and the V segment lost 0 bases, leaving 8 bases of the junction unmatched. The V gene's germline CDR1 is SGHTA and CDR2 FQGNSA. The CDR3 loop spans 17 amino acids. The chain's CDR3 is CASSLAGTGASGGELFF. As DNA, the CDR3 is TGTGCCAGCAGCTTAGCGGGGACAGGGGCTAGCGGCGGGGAGCTGTTTTTT.

This clone turned up a few times. The chain uses TRBV2 and TRBJ1-3; no clear D. Trimming cost V 7 bases and J 2 bases, with 15 bases left between them. Germline assignment: CDR1 SNHLY and CDR2 FYNNEI. The CDR3 contains 15 residues. CDR3 in amino acids: CASMLGRGTGNTIYF. CDR3 coding DNA: TGTGCCAGCATGCTCGGGCGGGGAACTGGAAACACCATATATTTT.

The chain carries TRBV7-9 and TRBJ2-1; perhaps TRBD1 as D (6 bases). This CDR3 contains 15 residues. V gave up 4 bases and J gave up 4 bases, with 14 bases separating them. In germline, CDR1 is SEHNR, CDR2 FQNEAQ (reference sequence). As DNA, the CDR3 is TGTGCCAGCAGCTGGGCCAGGGGCCCTTACAATGAGCAGTTCTTC. Its protein product is CASSWARGPYNEQFF.

V and J are TRBV19 and TRBJ2-7, with D unresolved. V lost 5 bases to trimming and J lost 0 bases, with 11 bases between them. Germline V gene data show CDR1 as LNHDA and CDR2 as SQIVND (reference sequence). There are 14 residues in the CDR3. CDR3 DNA sequence: TGTGCCAGTAGTTACAACCTCCCCTCCTACGAGCAGTACTTC. The encoded protein is CASSYNLPSYEQYF.

V and J are TRBV10-3 and TRBJ1-3; D is unclear. The CDR3 length is 15 residues. Germline CDR1 reads ENHRY; CDR2 reads SYGVKD. V was clipped by 5 bases and J by 0 bases, with 11 bases between them. The CDR3 is CAISWAGSSGNTIYF. For the CDR3, the DNA is TGTGCCATCAGTTGGGCGGGCTCCTCTGGAAACACCATATATTTT.

V gene TRBV2 combines with J gene TRBJ1-4, with D tentatively TRBD1 (5 bases). With 9 bases removed from V and 4 bases from J, the gap between germline ends came to 15 bases. The CDR3 has 14 amino acids. CDR1 and CDR2 (germline): SNHLY, FYNNEI. CDR3: CASAPGLINEKLFF. In DNA form, the CDR3 reads TGTGCCAGTGCCCCGGGACTGATTAATGAAAAACTGTTTTTT.

The chain combines TRBV18 with TRBJ1-2, with 7 bases fitting TRBD1. V lost 4 bases, J lost 6 bases, and 5 bases stayed unmatched. From germline, CDR1 is KGHSH and CDR2 LQKENI. The CDR3 consists of 13 residues. CDR3 in DNA: TGTGCCAGCTCACGACAGGGACTCGATGGCTACACCTTC. Translation: CASSRQGLDGYTF.